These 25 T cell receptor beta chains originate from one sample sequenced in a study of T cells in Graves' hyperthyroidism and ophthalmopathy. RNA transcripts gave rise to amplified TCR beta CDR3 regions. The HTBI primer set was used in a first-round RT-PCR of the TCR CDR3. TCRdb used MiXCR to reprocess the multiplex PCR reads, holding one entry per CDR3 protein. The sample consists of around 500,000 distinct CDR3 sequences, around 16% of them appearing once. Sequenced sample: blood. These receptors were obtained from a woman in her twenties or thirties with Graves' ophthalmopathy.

CDR3 in DNA: TGTGCCAGCACTAGGGATGGACAGGTAGCTAATACCCAGTACTTC. Residues: CASTRDGQVANTQYF. The V gene is TRBV6-2 or TRBV6-3, the J gene TRBJ2-5, with 7 positions matching TRBD1. J was trimmed by 8 bases and V by 7 bases; bases with no gene match: 16. This CDR3 has 15 amino acids. Germline CDR1 reads MNHEY; CDR2 reads SVGEGT.

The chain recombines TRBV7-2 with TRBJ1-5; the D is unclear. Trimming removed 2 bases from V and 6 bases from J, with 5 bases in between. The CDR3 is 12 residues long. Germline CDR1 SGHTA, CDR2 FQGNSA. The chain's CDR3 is CASSLRRQPQHF. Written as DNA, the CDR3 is TGTGCCAGCAGCTTACGCCGTCAGCCCCAGCATTTT.

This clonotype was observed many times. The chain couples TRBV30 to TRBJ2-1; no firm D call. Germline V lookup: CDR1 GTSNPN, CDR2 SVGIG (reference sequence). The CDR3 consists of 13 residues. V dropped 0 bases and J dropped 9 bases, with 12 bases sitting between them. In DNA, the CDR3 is TGTGCCTGGAGTGTACTTCAGCTCGGTGAGCAGTTCTTC. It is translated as CAWSVLQLGEQFF.

CDR3 in DNA: TGCGCCAGCAGCCAAGATAGACTAGCGGGATATAGCACAGATACGCAGTATTTT. Translated: CASSQDRLAGYSTDTQYF. The chain uses TRBV4-3 and TRBJ2-3; TRBD2 aligns across 11 bases. V shed 0 bases, J shed 0 bases, and the junction held 5 bases outside the gene matches. Germline V gene sequence: CDR1 LGHNA, CDR2 YSLEER. The CDR3 has 18 residues.

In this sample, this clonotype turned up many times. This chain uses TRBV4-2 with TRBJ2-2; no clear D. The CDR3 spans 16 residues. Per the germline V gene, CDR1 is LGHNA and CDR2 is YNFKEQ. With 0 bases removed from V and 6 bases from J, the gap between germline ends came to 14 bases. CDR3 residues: CASSQDLGGFPGELFF. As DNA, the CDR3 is TGTGCCAGCAGCCAAGATCTGGGTGGGTTTCCCGGGGAGCTGTTTTTT.

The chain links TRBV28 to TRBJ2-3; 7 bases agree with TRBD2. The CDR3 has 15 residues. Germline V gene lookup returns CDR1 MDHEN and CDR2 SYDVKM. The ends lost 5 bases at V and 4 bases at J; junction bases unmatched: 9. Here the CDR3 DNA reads TGTGCCAGCAGTACAGCGGGATTGAGAGCAGATACGCAGTATTTT. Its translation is CASSTAGLRADTQYF.

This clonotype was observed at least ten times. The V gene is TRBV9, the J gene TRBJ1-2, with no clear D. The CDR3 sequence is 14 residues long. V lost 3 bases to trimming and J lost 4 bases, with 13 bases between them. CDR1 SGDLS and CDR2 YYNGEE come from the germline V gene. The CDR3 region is CASSGSGGVYGYTF. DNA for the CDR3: TGTGCCAGCAGCGGTTCCGGTGGGGTCTATGGCTACACCTTC.

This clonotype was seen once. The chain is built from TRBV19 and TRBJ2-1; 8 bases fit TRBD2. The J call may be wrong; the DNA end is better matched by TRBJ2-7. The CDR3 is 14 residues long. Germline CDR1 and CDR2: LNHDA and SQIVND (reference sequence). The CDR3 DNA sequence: TGTGCCAGTAGTATTCTAGCGGGTTACGATGAGCAGTACTTC. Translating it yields CASSILAGYDEQYF.

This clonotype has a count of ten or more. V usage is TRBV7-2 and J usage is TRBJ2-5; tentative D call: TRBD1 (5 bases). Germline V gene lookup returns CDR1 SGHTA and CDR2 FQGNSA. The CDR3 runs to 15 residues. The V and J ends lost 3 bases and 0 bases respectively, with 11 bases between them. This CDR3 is CASSFQRGNQETQYF. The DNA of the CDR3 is TGTGCCAGCAGCTTTCAAAGGGGAAACCAAGAGACCCAGTACTTC.

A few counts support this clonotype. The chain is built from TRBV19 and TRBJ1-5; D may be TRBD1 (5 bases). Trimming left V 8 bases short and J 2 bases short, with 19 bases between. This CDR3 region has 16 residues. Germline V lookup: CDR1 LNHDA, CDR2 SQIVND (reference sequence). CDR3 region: CASGTPATARNQPQHF. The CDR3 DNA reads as TGTGCCAGTGGTACCCCCGCGACAGCCCGCAATCAGCCCCAGCATTTT.

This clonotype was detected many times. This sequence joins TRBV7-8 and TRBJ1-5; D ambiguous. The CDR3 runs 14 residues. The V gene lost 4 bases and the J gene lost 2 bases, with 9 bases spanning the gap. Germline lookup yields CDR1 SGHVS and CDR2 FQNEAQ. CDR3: CASSSNWGNQPQHF. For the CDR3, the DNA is TGTGCCAGCAGCTCGAATTGGGGCAATCAGCCCCAGCATTTT.

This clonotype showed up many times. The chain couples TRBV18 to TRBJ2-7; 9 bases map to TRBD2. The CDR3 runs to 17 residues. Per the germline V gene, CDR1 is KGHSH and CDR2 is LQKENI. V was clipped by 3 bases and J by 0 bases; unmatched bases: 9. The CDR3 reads CASSPPTLAGASYEQYF. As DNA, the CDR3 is TGTGCCAGCTCACCGCCGACCTTAGCGGGAGCCTCCTACGAGCAGTACTTC.

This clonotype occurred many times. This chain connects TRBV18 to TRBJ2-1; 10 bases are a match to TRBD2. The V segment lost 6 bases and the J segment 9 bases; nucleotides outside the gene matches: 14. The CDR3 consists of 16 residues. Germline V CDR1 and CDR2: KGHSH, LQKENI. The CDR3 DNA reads TGTGCCAGCTCCCCTGCGCCTAGCGGGAGTTTGGCTGAGCAGTTCTTC. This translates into CASSPAPSGSLAEQFF.

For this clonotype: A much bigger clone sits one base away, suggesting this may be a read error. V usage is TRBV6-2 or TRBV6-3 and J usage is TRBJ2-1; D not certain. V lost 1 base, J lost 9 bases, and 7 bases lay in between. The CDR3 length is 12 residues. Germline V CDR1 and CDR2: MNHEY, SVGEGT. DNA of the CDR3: TGTGCCAGCAGTTACTGGATTGGTGAGCAGTTCTTC. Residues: CASSYWIGEQFF.

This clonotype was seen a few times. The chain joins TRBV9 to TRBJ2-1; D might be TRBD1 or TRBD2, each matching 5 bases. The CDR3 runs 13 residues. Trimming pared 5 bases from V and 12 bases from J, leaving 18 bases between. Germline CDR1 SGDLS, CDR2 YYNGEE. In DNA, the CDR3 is TGTGCCAGCAGGTCCCCCCGGGGCGAGGGGCAGTTCTTC. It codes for CASRSPRGEGQFF.

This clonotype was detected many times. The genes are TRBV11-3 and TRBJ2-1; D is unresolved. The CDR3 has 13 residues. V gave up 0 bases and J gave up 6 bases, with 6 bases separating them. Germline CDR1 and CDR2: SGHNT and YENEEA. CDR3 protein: CASSLDPFNEQFF. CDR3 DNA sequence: TGTGCCAGCAGCTTAGATCCCTTCAATGAGCAGTTCTTC.

For the CDR3, the DNA is TGTGCCAGCGTAGGGCCAGCCCAAGAGACCCAGTACTTC. This codes for CASVGPAQETQYF. The chain uses TRBV5-4 and TRBJ2-5; D remains ambiguous. The V gene lost 7 bases and the J gene lost 1 base, with 11 bases spanning the gap. There are 13 residues in the CDR3. CDR1 and CDR2 (germline): SGHNT, YYREEE (reference sequence). Drawing the rest from reference TRBV5-4 and TRBJ2-5, the complete variable domain is ETGVTQSPTHLIKTRGQQVTLRCSSQSGHNTVSWYQQALGQGPQFIFQYYREEENGRGNFPPRFSGLQFPNYSSELNVNALELDDSALYLCASVGPAQETQYFGPGTRLLVL.

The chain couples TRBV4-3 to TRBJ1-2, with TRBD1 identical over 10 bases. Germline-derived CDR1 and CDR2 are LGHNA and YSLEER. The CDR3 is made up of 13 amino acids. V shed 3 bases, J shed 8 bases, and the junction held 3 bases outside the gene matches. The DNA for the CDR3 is TGCGCCAGCAGCCAGGACAGGGGGGTCGGCTACACCTTC. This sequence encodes CASSQDRGVGYTF.

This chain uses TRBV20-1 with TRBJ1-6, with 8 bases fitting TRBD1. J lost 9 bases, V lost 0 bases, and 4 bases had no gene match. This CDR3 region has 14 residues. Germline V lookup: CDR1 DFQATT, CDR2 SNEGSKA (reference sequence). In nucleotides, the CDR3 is TGCAGTGCTAGAGATTCCCAGGGGGCTTCACCCCTCCACTTT. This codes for CSARDSQGASPLHF.

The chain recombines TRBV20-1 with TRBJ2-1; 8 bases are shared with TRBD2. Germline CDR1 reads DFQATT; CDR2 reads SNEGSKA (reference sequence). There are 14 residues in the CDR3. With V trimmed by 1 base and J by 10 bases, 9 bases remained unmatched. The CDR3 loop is CSARVSGGPQEQFF. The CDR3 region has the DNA TGCAGTGCTAGAGTGTCGGGAGGGCCACAAGAGCAGTTCTTC.

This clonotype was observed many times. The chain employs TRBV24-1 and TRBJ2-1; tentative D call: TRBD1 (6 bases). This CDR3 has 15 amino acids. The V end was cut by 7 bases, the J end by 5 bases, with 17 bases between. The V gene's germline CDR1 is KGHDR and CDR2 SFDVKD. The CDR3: CATSASGTSHNEQFF. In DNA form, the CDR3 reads TGTGCCACCAGCGCATCGGGGACATCCCACAATGAGCAGTTCTTC.

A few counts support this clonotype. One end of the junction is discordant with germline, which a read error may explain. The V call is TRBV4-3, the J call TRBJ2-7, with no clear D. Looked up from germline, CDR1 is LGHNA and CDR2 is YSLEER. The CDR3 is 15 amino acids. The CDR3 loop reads CASSQAATYSYGQYF. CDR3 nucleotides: TGCGCCAGCAGCCAAGCGGCTACCTACTCCTACGGGCAGTACTTC.

The CDR3 DNA is TGTGCCAGCAGATCCTCGGGACGAGAGACCCAGTACTTC. It translates to CASRSSGRETQYF. The chain links TRBV6-1 to TRBJ2-5; D tentatively fits TRBD1 or TRBD2 (5 bases each). Trimming cost V 6 bases and J 4 bases, with 12 bases left between them. Looked up from germline, CDR1 is MNHNS and CDR2 is SASEGT. This CDR3 region has 13 residues.

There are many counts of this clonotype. The CDR3 DNA sequence: TGTGCCAGCAGTTCCACCAGGCTAGCGGGAGGCCCGCGCCAGTTCTTC. This sequence encodes CASSSTRLAGGPRQFF. The rearrangement links TRBV28 to TRBJ2-1; 11 bases are a match to TRBD2. Germline values: CDR1 MDHEN, CDR2 SYDVKM. Losses at the gene ends were 4 bases for V and 13 bases for J; bases not matched to a gene: 15. CDR3 size: 16 residues.

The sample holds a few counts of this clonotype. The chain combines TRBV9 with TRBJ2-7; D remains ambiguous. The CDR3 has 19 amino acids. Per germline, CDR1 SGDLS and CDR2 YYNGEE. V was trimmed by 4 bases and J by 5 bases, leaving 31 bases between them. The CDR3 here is CASSPTRGWIGVDKNEQYF. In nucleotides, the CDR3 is TGTGCCAGCAGCCCTACCAGAGGATGGATCGGTGTGGATAAAAACGAGCAGTACTTC.